These 25 T cell receptor beta chains originate from one sample sequenced in a study of T cell responses to AZD1222 COVID-19 vaccine. Assay used: immunoSEQ multiplex PCR; TCRdb lists only in-frame clones, some missing. The table records 150,000 to 180,000 clones, around 90% of them present only once. The sequences come from peripheral blood, collected on day 0 of AZD1222 vaccination. The receptors stem from an adult in good health.

This chain uses TRBV7-9 with TRBJ1-5; no definite D call. Germline CDR1 and CDR2: SEHNR and FQNEAQ (reference sequence). Trimming took off 1 base at V and 1 base at J, with 5 bases between the two ends. The CDR3 runs 14 residues. The CDR3 region is CASSLVGSNQPQHF. CDR3 nucleotide sequence: TGTGCCAGCAGCTTAGTTGGGAGCAATCAGCCCCAGCATTTT.

The chain recombines TRBV5-4 with TRBJ2-7; 10 bases are shared with TRBD2. Germline values: CDR1 SGHNT, CDR2 YYREEE (reference sequence). The V segment lost 0 bases and the J segment 4 bases; nucleotides outside the gene matches: 7. The CDR3 loop spans 16 amino acids. CDR3 DNA sequence: TGTGCCAGCAGCTTGGCCACTAGCGGGGCCCAATACGAGCAGTACTTC. Translation gives CASSLATSGAQYEQYF.

The sample holds one count of this clone. This chain's CDR3 is CASSGGENEKLFF. CDR3 nucleotides: TGTGCTTCCTCAGGGGGCGAGAATGAAAAACTGTTTTTT. The chain has TRBV7-9 and TRBJ1-4, with TRBD1 matching 8 bases. Germline assignment: CDR1 SEHNR and CDR2 FQNEAQ (reference sequence). This CDR3 is 13 amino acids long.

The chain has TRBV6-5 and TRBJ1-2, with D hard to call. Between the trimmed V and J ends, which lost 0 bases and 3 bases, there was a span of 2 bases. CDR1 MNHEY and CDR2 SVGAGI come from the germline V gene. There are 12 residues in the CDR3. The CDR3 loop reads CASSYSDYGYTF. The CDR3 nucleotides are TGTGCCAGCAGTTACTCTGACTATGGCTACACCTTC.

The chain couples TRBV30 to TRBJ1-6; D perhaps matches TRBD1 (6 bases). CDR1 is GTSNPN, CDR2 SVGIG, per germline (reference sequence). Trimming took off 3 bases at V and 9 bases at J, with 12 bases between the two ends. The CDR3 covers 13 residues. The CDR3 here is CAWREQGSSPLHF. DNA for the CDR3: TGTGCCTGGAGGGAACAGGGTAGTTCACCCCTCCACTTT.

V and J are TRBV7-9 and TRBJ1-1, with D uncertain. The CDR3 loop spans 11 amino acids. The germline V gene encodes CDR1 SEHNR and CDR2 FQNEAQ (reference sequence). V was shortened by 2 bases and J by 12 bases, with 10 bases between the two germline ends. The CDR3 protein is CASSLLSVTFF. The CDR3 DNA sequence: TGTGCCAGCAGCTTATTATCAGTGACTTTCTTT.

The chain is built from TRBV3-1 (or the pseudogene TRBV3-2) and TRBJ2-7; D is perhaps TRBD1 (6 bases). Trimming removed 1 base from V and 2 bases from J, with 12 bases in between. The CDR3 contains 15 residues. Germline V lookup: CDR1 LGHDT, CDR2 YNNKEL (reference sequence). CDR3 in DNA: TGTGCCAGCAGCCAAGTTTTGGGGGCCCCCTACGAGCAGTACTTC. This sequence encodes CASSQVLGAPYEQYF.

The chain carries TRBV27 and TRBJ1-2; no clear D gene. V lost 2 bases and J 1 base, leaving 8 bases between the germline ends. Per the germline V gene, CDR1 is MNHEY and CDR2 is SMNVEV (reference sequence). This CDR3 comprises 14 residues. This CDR3 reads CASSLGVSNYGYTF. CDR3 bases: TGTGCCAGCAGTTTAGGAGTGAGTAACTATGGCTACACCTTC.

The genes are TRBV11-2 and TRBJ1-2; D is uncertain. The CDR3 extends over 15 amino acids. Per the germline V gene, CDR1 is SGHAT and CDR2 is FQNNGV. V gave up 3 bases and J gave up 4 bases, with 15 bases separating them. CDR3 protein: CASSFIPRWGYGYTF. CDR3 coding DNA: TGTGCCAGCAGCTTTATCCCCCGGTGGGGCTATGGCTACACCTTC.

CDR3 in DNA: TGTGCCAGCATACGGGACAACACTTATAATTCACCCCTCCACTTT. It is translated as CASIRDNTYNSPLHF. The V and J genes are TRBV2 and TRBJ1-6; perhaps TRBD1 as D (6 bases). The CDR3 consists of 15 residues. The germline gives CDR1 SNHLY, CDR2 FYNNEI. The germline V and J ends were trimmed by 7 bases and 4 bases, with 14 bases remaining between them.

J is TRBJ2-3 and V is TRBV7-9; D gene uncertain. Germline lookup yields CDR1 SEHNR and CDR2 FQNEAQ (reference sequence). Trimming cost V 0 bases and J 0 bases, with 4 bases left between them. The CDR3 has 14 residues. CDR3 in amino acids: CASSLAASTDTQYF. Written as DNA, the CDR3 is TGTGCCAGCAGCTTAGCGGCCAGCACAGATACGCAGTATTTT.

The chain employs TRBV11-3 and TRBJ2-7; 9 bases map to TRBD2. The CDR3 runs 16 residues. Unmatched junction bases numbered 6, after V lost 3 bases and J lost 0 bases. Germline lookup yields CDR1 SGHNT and CDR2 YENEEA. This CDR3 reads CASSLGLAPGSYEQYF. DNA for the CDR3: TGTGCCAGCAGCTTGGGACTAGCCCCGGGCTCCTACGAGCAGTACTTC.

The V call is TRBV5-1, the J call TRBJ2-1; tentative D call: TRBD2 (6 bases). The germline V and J ends were trimmed by 7 bases and 2 bases, with 13 bases remaining between them. The CDR3 extends over 14 amino acids. Germline V gene sequence: CDR1 SGHRS, CDR2 YFSETQ. Written as DNA, the CDR3 is TGCGCCAGCCAAGGGGAGGATCCCTACAATGAGCAGTTCTTC. It translates to CASQGEDPYNEQFF.

The chain links TRBV29-1 to TRBJ1-2; D not resolved. CDR3 size: 8 residues. From germline, CDR1 is SQVTM and CDR2 ANQGSEA. Trimming took off 5 bases at V and 8 bases at J, with 3 bases between the two ends. The CDR3 DNA sequence: TGCAGCGTTTCGGGCTACACCTTC. It encodes CSVSGYTF.

The chain is built from TRBV14 and TRBJ2-7, with TRBD2 as a possible D gene (5 bases). Trimming stripped 1 base from V and 0 bases from J, with 10 bases between. The CDR3 has 15 amino acids. Germline V gene data show CDR1 as SGHDN and CDR2 as FVKESK. The CDR3 loop is CASSQGSGFSYEQYF. DNA of the CDR3: TGTGCCAGCAGCCAAGGGAGCGGCTTCTCCTACGAGCAGTACTTC.

The chain carries TRBV27 and TRBJ2-7, with D possibly called TRBD1 or TRBD2 (5 bases each). CDR1 is MNHEY and CDR2 is SMNVEV in the germline V gene (reference sequence). V lost 6 bases, J lost 0 bases, and 18 bases lay in between. The CDR3 is 16 amino acids. CDR3 protein: CASSPSRGETSYEQYF. The CDR3, as DNA: TGTGCCAGCAGCCCCTCCCGGGGCGAGACCTCCTACGAGCAGTACTTC.

The chain is built from TRBV5-1 and TRBJ1-4; D remains ambiguous. This CDR3 has 13 residues. CDR1 is SGHRS, CDR2 YFSETQ, per germline. Deletions cut 2 bases from V and 4 bases from J, with 6 bases between. Written as DNA, the CDR3 is TGCGCCAGCAGCTTTTCCGGTAATGAAAAACTGTTTTTT. Translated, it gives CASSFSGNEKLFF.

The chain recombines TRBV9 with TRBJ2-5, with 9 bases that match TRBD2. Germline CDR1 reads SGDLS; CDR2 reads YYNGEE. The CDR3 runs to 16 residues. Trimming cost V 2 bases and J 4 bases; bases outside gene matches: 9. The CDR3 DNA reads TGTGCCAGCAGCGTCGCGGGAGGGCGAGGGAGAGAGACCCAGTACTTC. This gives the protein CASSVAGGRGRETQYF.

This sequence joins TRBV19 and TRBJ1-5, with a possible D match to TRBD1 (6 bases). There are 13 residues in the CDR3. V lost 6 bases to trimming and J lost 6 bases, with 12 bases between them. From germline, CDR1 is LNHDA and CDR2 SQIVND (reference sequence). DNA of the CDR3: TGTGCCAGTAGGGGGGCCTCCTTTCAGCCCCAGCATTTT. Protein product: CASRGASFQPQHF. Full variable domain (remainder filled in from reference TRBV19 and TRBJ1-5): DGGITQSPKYLFRKEGQNVTLSCEQNLNHDAMYWYRQDPGQGLRLIYYSQIVNDFQKGDIAEGYSVSREKKESFPLTVTSAQKNPTAFYLCASRGASFQPQHFGDGTRLSIL.

CDR3 in amino acids: CASSEDRGTEAFF. The CDR3 DNA sequence: TGTGCCAGCAGCGAGGACAGGGGGACTGAAGCTTTCTTT. The chain recombines TRBV2 with TRBJ1-1; 10 bases are shared with TRBD1. The CDR3 consists of 13 residues. With 6 bases clipped from V and 5 bases from J, the junction kept 3 bases outside the gene matches. Germline V gene lookup returns CDR1 SNHLY and CDR2 FYNNEI.

This chain connects TRBV12-5 to TRBJ2-6, with D unclear. The V end lost 4 bases, the J end lost 2 bases, and 15 bases lay between the germline ends. The CDR3 contains 17 residues. Germline V lookup: CDR1 LGHNT, CDR2 FRNRAP. The chain's CDR3 is CASGSYPPRPGANVLTF. The CDR3 nucleotides are TGTGCTAGTGGTTCGTACCCGCCGCGCCCTGGGGCCAACGTCCTGACTTTC.

J is TRBJ1-5 and V is TRBV7-2; 8 nucleotides agree with TRBD1. The CDR3 totals 17 residues. Unmatched junction bases numbered 6, after V lost 2 bases and J lost 0 bases. Germline-derived CDR1 and CDR2 are SGHTA and FQGNSA. The CDR3 loop reads CASSLRAGGSSNQPQHF. CDR3 nucleotides: TGTGCCAGCAGCTTAAGGGCAGGGGGCTCTAGCAATCAGCCCCAGCATTTT.

V gene TRBV20-1 combines with J gene TRBJ2-7; D is unresolved. The V end was cut by 4 bases, the J end by 5 bases, with 0 bases between. The CDR3 has 8 amino acids. In germline, CDR1 is DFQATT, CDR2 SNEGSKA (reference sequence). CDR3 DNA sequence: TGCAGTGCTAACGAGCAGTACTTC. This translates into CSANEQYF.

V gene TRBV10-3 combines with J gene TRBJ1-6, with D possibly matching TRBD1 (5 bases). The germline CDR1 and CDR2 sequences are ENHRY and SYGVKD. This CDR3 comprises 19 residues. The germline V and J ends were trimmed by 3 bases and 4 bases, with 22 bases remaining between them. CDR3 amino acids: CAISDYERRGGTYNSPLHF. DNA for the CDR3: TGTGCCATCAGTGACTACGAGAGGCGGGGGGGAACTTATAATTCACCCCTCCACTTT.

This clone has just one count. V gene TRBV10-3 combines with J gene TRBJ1-2; D is ambiguous. Trimming pared 0 bases from V and 4 bases from J, leaving 12 bases between. CDR1 and CDR2 from the germline V gene are ENHRY and SYGVKD. The CDR3 is 15 amino acids. CDR3 in DNA: TGTGCCATCAGTGAGTCGATTCGCCAGTCCTATGGCTACACCTTC. It specifies CAISESIRQSYGYTF.